The 18 T cell receptor beta chains reported below all come from one sample, sequenced in a study of CD8 T cells in ankylosing spondylitis. MiXCR, run by TCRdb on the 5' RACE reads, gives a single entry per CDR3 protein. The data hold hundreds of thousands of distinct CDR3 sequences, with 8.2% observed a single time. Material: blood, either unsorted or a sorted T cell fraction (not recorded which). These receptors came from a female donor with ankylosing spondylitis or in good health (not recorded which).

Remarks on this clonotype: Since a much larger clone is just one base distant, this may be a read error. The chain links TRBV7-8 to TRBJ2-1; 10 bases line up with TRBD2. The CDR3 runs 16 residues. From germline, CDR1 is SGHVS and CDR2 FQNEAQ. CDR3 nucleotide sequence: TGTGTCAGCAGCTTACTAGCGGGACTATCCTACAATGAGCAGTTCTTC. It yields the protein CVSSLLAGLSYNEQFF.

This clonotype was recorded many times. The chain couples TRBV15 to TRBJ2-4; D ambiguous. This CDR3 comprises 15 residues. V lost 4 bases, J lost 8 bases, and 18 bases lay in between. Germline V gene sequence: CDR1 LNHNV, CDR2 YYDKDF (reference sequence). CDR3 protein: CATSTYRTRVDIQYF. The CDR3 DNA is TGTGCCACCAGCACTTATCGCACCCGGGTCGACATTCAGTACTTC.

In this sample, this clonotype turned up many times. This rearrangement joins TRBV7-8 to TRBJ2-5; D remains ambiguous. The CDR3 covers 15 residues. CDR1 is SGHVS, CDR2 FQNEAQ, per germline. V was cut by 0 bases and J by 5 bases, with 13 bases left in between. CDR3 protein: CASSLAGRVMETQYF. The DNA of the CDR3 is TGTGCCAGCAGCTTAGCAGGAAGGGTAATGGAGACCCAGTACTTC.

V and J are TRBV4-2 and TRBJ2-2; unclear D gene. Germline V lookup: CDR1 LGHNA, CDR2 YNFKEQ. This CDR3 region has 13 residues. V lost 5 bases, J lost 6 bases, and 10 bases lay in between. CDR3 region: CASSDISPGELFF. DNA for the CDR3: TGTGCCAGCAGCGATATCTCTCCCGGGGAGCTGTTTTTT.

This clonotype has only a few counts. The chain joins TRBV7-6 to TRBJ2-5; D tentatively reads TRBD1 or TRBD2 (6 bases each). The CDR3 sequence is 15 residues long. V lost 1 base and J 1 base, leaving 10 bases between the germline ends. Germline loops: CDR1 SGHVS, CDR2 FNYEAQ. The CDR3 sequence: CASSLEGGAQETQYF. For the CDR3, the DNA is TGTGCCAGCAGCTTAGAGGGGGGTGCCCAAGAGACCCAGTACTTC.

The chain links TRBV12-1 to TRBJ2-6; the table calls TRBD2, which could not be checked here. TRBV12-1 is an annotated pseudogene. This CDR3 contains 17 residues. The CDR3 DNA follows: TGTGCCAGCAGCGTAACTAGCGGCTACTCTGGGGCCAACGTCCTGACTTTC. Translating gives CASSVTSGYSGANVLTF.

This clonotype was counted many times. The CDR3 loop is CASSSRDRALNNNYGYTF. The CDR3 DNA is TGTGCCAGCAGCAGCAGGGACAGGGCCCTCAATAATAACTATGGCTACACCTTC. V is TRBV27 and J is TRBJ1-2; 9 bases match TRBD1. Germline CDR1 is MNHEY and CDR2 is SMNVEV (reference sequence). V was clipped by 6 bases and J by 1 base; unmatched bases: 15. The CDR3 extends over 18 amino acids.

The table lists this clonotype with many counts. V usage is TRBV29-1 and J usage is TRBJ2-7; TRBD2 agrees at 9 bases. This CDR3 region has 13 residues. With 7 bases clipped from V and 2 bases from J, the junction kept 6 bases outside the gene matches. Germline V gene lookup returns CDR1 SQVTM and CDR2 ANQGSEA. CDR3 sequence: CSASSGTPYEQYF. CDR3 coding DNA: TGCAGCGCGTCTAGCGGGACTCCCTACGAGCAGTACTTC.

This clonotype was counted ten times or more. The rearrangement joins TRBV12-3 or TRBV12-4 to TRBJ2-1; D is possibly TRBD2 (5 bases). The CDR3 totals 15 residues. V was shortened by 6 bases and J by 8 bases, with 20 bases between the two germline ends. CDR3: CASSSTRISADEQFF. The DNA of the CDR3 is TGTGCCAGCAGCAGTACTAGGATAAGTGCGGATGAGCAGTTCTTC.

CDR3 in amino acids: CSVEDSGALGYGYTF. The DNA of the CDR3 is TGCAGCGTTGAAGATTCGGGGGCGCTGGGGTATGGCTACACCTTC. This chain connects TRBV29-1 to TRBJ1-2, with D possibly matching TRBD1 (6 bases). The CDR3 is 15 amino acids. The V gene lost 0 bases and the J gene lost 5 bases, with 16 bases spanning the gap. The germline gives CDR1 SQVTM, CDR2 ANQGSEA.

This clonotype was observed many times. The chain employs TRBV20-1 and TRBJ1-1; TRBD1 aligns across 10 bases. The germline gives CDR1 DFQATT, CDR2 SNEGSKA (reference sequence). V lost 4 bases and J lost 4; bases outside the gene matches: 9. The CDR3 is 15 amino acids. The CDR3 reads CSATQSGQGPTEAFF. The DNA of the CDR3 is TGCAGTGCTACCCAATCGGGACAGGGGCCCACTGAAGCTTTCTTT.

This chain connects TRBV4-1 to TRBJ1-5; D gene ambiguous. Trimming shortened V by 0 bases and J by 1 base, and 7 bases separated the two germline ends. The CDR3 runs to 15 residues. From germline, CDR1 is MGHRA and CDR2 YSYEKL. The CDR3 loop reads CASSQDYHSNQPQHF. CDR3 DNA: TGCGCCAGCAGCCAAGATTACCACAGCAATCAGCCCCAGCATTTT.

The chain employs TRBV20-1 and TRBJ2-5; maybe TRBD1 (5 bases). Trimming removed 7 bases at V and 1 base at J, with 7 bases between. This CDR3 has 11 residues. The germline V gene encodes CDR1 DFQATT and CDR2 SNEGSKA (reference sequence). The CDR3 sequence: CSGQPQETQYF. Written as DNA, the CDR3 is TGCAGTGGACAGCCCCAAGAGACCCAGTACTTC.

Details on this clonotype: A much larger clone is a single base away; this may be a read error. The missing conserved phenylalanine or tryptophan at the end of this CDR3 makes a read error likely. V gene TRBV11-2 combines with J gene TRBJ2-7; D uncertain. The CDR3 contains 12 residues. CDR1 is SGHAT and CDR2 is FQNNGV in the germline V gene. Trimming removed 1 base at V and 6 bases at J, with 7 bases between. The CDR3 DNA sequence: TGTGCCAGCAGCTTAGTCGGAACCGAGCAGTACCTC. This translates into CASSLVGTEQYL.

Many counts were recorded for this clonotype. The V gene is TRBV19, the J gene TRBJ2-7, with 9 bases aligning to TRBD1. Per the germline V gene, CDR1 is LNHDA and CDR2 is SQIVND (reference sequence). V trimming: 5 bases; J trimming: 4 bases; junction bases outside the gene matches: 9. This CDR3 comprises 15 residues. This CDR3 reads CASSPTGTGLYEQYF. CDR3 bases: TGTGCCAGTAGTCCCACCGGGACAGGGCTATACGAGCAGTACTTC.

This clonotype showed up many times. V and J are TRBV19 and TRBJ1-1; D call uncertain. CDR1 and CDR2 from the germline V gene are LNHDA and SQIVND (reference sequence). The length of the CDR3 is 13 residues. V was shortened by 2 bases and J by 3 bases, with 7 bases between the two germline ends. CDR3 region: CASSIQSDTEAFF. The CDR3 DNA follows: TGTGCCAGTAGTATACAGTCGGACACTGAAGCTTTCTTT.

Many counts were recorded for this clonotype. This chain uses TRBV2 with TRBJ1-6; D is ambiguous. This CDR3 comprises 14 residues. Germline V gene data show CDR1 as SNHLY and CDR2 as FYNNEI. The V gene lost 2 bases and the J gene lost 9 bases, with 11 bases spanning the gap. The CDR3 region is CASSEKAMGSPLHF. The CDR3 bases are TGTGCCAGCAGTGAAAAAGCGATGGGTTCACCCCTCCACTTT.

This clonotype was detected many times. CDR3 sequence reads: CSAKGEDSNQPQHF. In nucleotides, the CDR3 is TGCAGTGCTAAGGGGGAGGATAGCAATCAGCCCCAGCATTTT. The rearrangement links TRBV20-1 to TRBJ1-5, with D perhaps TRBD1 (6 bases). V lost 4 bases to trimming and J lost 0 bases, with 10 bases between them. CDR1 and CDR2 (germline): DFQATT, SNEGSKA (reference sequence). This CDR3 has 14 amino acids.